A selection of T cell receptor beta chains follows, all from one sample in a study of OX40 agonist ivuxolimab in advanced cancers. Using immunoSEQ multiplex PCR, the repertoire was profiled, and TCRdb retains in-frame clones only, with some absent. The data show 53,000 or so clones, roughly 84% seen once. The sequenced sample was CD4+ or CD8+ T cells sorted from blood, obtained in a trial of the OX40 agonist ivuxolimab. The origin of the receptors is an adult with an advanced solid tumor such as melanoma, head and neck, liver or kidney cancer. The CDR3 runs from the conserved cysteine through the conserved F or W. Fields, in order: V gene, CDR3 length, J gene, CDR3 protein.

v_gene: TRBV9
len: 12
j_gene: TRBJ2-1
CDR3aa: CASSVGVNEQFF

v_gene: TRBV7-8
len: 17
j_gene: TRBJ2-7
CDR3aa: CASSLDAKTSWFHEQYF

v_gene: TRBV11-3
len: 15
j_gene: TRBJ1-2
CDR3aa: CASSLPGQGDYGYTF

v_gene: TRBV7-2
len: 14
j_gene: TRBJ1-5
CDR3aa: CASSLNRGAQPQHF

v_gene: TRBV7-9
len: 16
j_gene: TRBJ1-3
CDR3aa: CASSLEGGTVGNTIYF

v_gene: TRBV28
len: 13
j_gene: TRBJ1-2
CDR3aa: CAGAGAGEDGYTF

v_gene: TRBV19
len: 14
j_gene: TRBJ1-4
CDR3aa: CASSGRGREEKLFF

v_gene: TRBV6-5
len: 14
j_gene: TRBJ2-7
CDR3aa: CASSYSRGLAVQYF

v_gene: TRBV10-3
len: 14
j_gene: TRBJ2-3
CDR3aa: CAISSGVVTDTQYF

v_gene: TRBV6-1
len: 14
j_gene: TRBJ2-2
CDR3aa: CASSEVAGVGELFF

v_gene: TRBV30
len: 14
j_gene: TRBJ1-5
CDR3aa: CAWGTYASNQPQHF

v_gene: TRBV2
len: 11
j_gene: TRBJ2-7
CDR3aa: CASSEAAGRYF

v_gene: TRBV7-2
len: 15
j_gene: TRBJ2-1
CDR3aa: CASSSVLAGGNEQFF

v_gene: TRBV5-1
len: 14
j_gene: TRBJ2-2
CDR3aa: CASSLGGASGELFF

v_gene: TRBV2
len: 14
j_gene: TRBJ2-1
CDR3aa: CASNTALSYNEQFF

v_gene: TRBV19
len: 15
j_gene: TRBJ1-4
CDR3aa: CASSDRGTGGKKLFF

v_gene: TRBV14
len: 15
j_gene: TRBJ2-3
CDR3aa: CASSQRTPGADTQYF

v_gene: TRBV7-6
len: 13
j_gene: TRBJ2-1
CDR3aa: CASSSGTSIEQFF

v_gene: TRBV13
len: 16
j_gene: TRBJ2-5
CDR3aa: CASSLVRGTGKETQYF

v_gene: TRBV12-5
len: 16
j_gene: TRBJ2-1
CDR3aa: CASGPLGLAAYNEQFF

v_gene: TRBV2
len: 16
j_gene: TRBJ1-4
CDR3aa: CASSERRPSTNEKLFF

v_gene: TRBV5-6
len: 17
j_gene: TRBJ1-2
CDR3aa: CASSLEGGTTPSHGYTF

v_gene: TRBV6-1
len: 15
j_gene: TRBJ2-2
CDR3aa: CASSAARGYTGELFF

v_gene: TRBV28
len: 16
j_gene: TRBJ1-3
CDR3aa: CASSLPRGLPGNTIYF

v_gene: TRBV19
len: 15
j_gene: TRBJ2-3
CDR3aa: CASSIGLAGGDTQYF

v_gene: TRBV7-2
len: 13
j_gene: TRBJ2-5
CDR3aa: CASSLASQETQYF

v_gene: TRBV5-4
len: 17
j_gene: TRBJ1-5
CDR3aa: CASSLGGTGDSNQPQHF

v_gene: TRBV9
len: 16
j_gene: TRBJ2-5
CDR3aa: CASSVDFSGPQETQYF

v_gene: TRBV29-1
len: 11
j_gene: TRBJ1-4
CDR3aa: CSVDLGGKLFF

v_gene: TRBV7-7
len: 15
j_gene: TRBJ2-5
CDR3aa: CASSLGLGLQETQYF

v_gene: TRBV18
len: 18
j_gene: TRBJ1-1
CDR3aa: CASSVETRRQGLNTEAFF

v_gene: TRBV7-9
len: 17
j_gene: TRBJ1-4
CDR3aa: CASSFELGGGFNEKLFF

v_gene: TRBV14
len: 13
j_gene: TRBJ1-1
CDR3aa: CASSPRTGAGAFF

v_gene: TRBV28
len: 12
j_gene: TRBJ2-7
CDR3aa: CASRWTGGEQYF

v_gene: TRBV28
len: 15
j_gene: TRBJ1-1
CDR3aa: CASSPVGGMNTEAFF

v_gene: TRBV29-1
len: 12
j_gene: TRBJ1-2
CDR3aa: CSVQLRGLGYTF

v_gene: TRBV2
len: 16
j_gene: TRBJ2-7
CDR3aa: CASSEILAGGPYEQYF

v_gene: TRBV7-8
len: 11
j_gene: TRBJ2-7
CDR3aa: CASSFVGEQYF